A selection of T cell receptor beta chains follows, all from one sample in a study of T-cell memory formation after mild COVID-19. One entry per CDR3 protein, called by TCRdb with MiXCR from the 5' RACE reads. This table holds roughly 450,000 distinct CDR3 sequences, 15% to 20% found once. Sequenced material: PBMCs or a T cell subset sorted from them (not recorded which). The receptors derive from a man younger than 35 who had mild COVID-19 (a few samples of this study predate the infection). Cell type and time point are not known. Both conserved end residues are part of each CDR3.

V,J,CDR3
TRBV19,TRBJ2-2,CASSISRWYDTGELFF
TRBV5-6,TRBJ2-7,CASSDPGQGLYEQYF
TRBV9,TRBJ2-3,CASSVGLVRGTDTQYF
TRBV5-1,TRBJ2-7,CASSFGPVSYEQYF
TRBV12-3/TRBV12-4,TRBJ2-2,CASSQSSASTGELFF
TRBV7-2,TRBJ2-7,CASSDLGGANYEQYF
TRBV28,TRBJ1-6,CASSRSGNRNSPLHF
TRBV5-5,TRBJ2-1,CASSLLRDEQFF
TRBV7-7,TRBJ2-5,CASSLATGGETQYF
TRBV7-2,TRBJ2-3,CASSFLGGRPDTQYF
TRBV6-2/TRBV6-3,TRBJ2-1,CASSYGRRGSSYNEQFF
TRBV10-2,TRBJ2-5,CASSTRQGSETQYF
TRBV5-6,TRBJ2-5,CASSLTAKQETQYF
TRBV6-6,TRBJ1-5,CASSTDKYSNQPQHF
TRBV29-1,TRBJ1-4,CSHSGDNEKLFF
TRBV2,TRBJ2-5,CASSAGSETQYF
TRBV12-3/TRBV12-4,TRBJ2-5,CASSLVWWVSPGETQYF
TRBV5-1,TRBJ1-5,CASSMGTAEQPQHF
TRBV5-1,TRBJ1-6,CASTPDGNSPLHF
TRBV27,TRBJ1-1,CASSFSTLNTEAFF
TRBV20-1,TRBJ1-5,CSADARGNQPQHF
TRBV15,TRBJ1-1,CATSRDQGTGTEAFF
TRBV5-1,TRBJ2-2,CASSHLAAGGPIGVGNTGELFF
TRBV10-3,TRBJ2-3,CAISATGSLDTQYF
TRBV10-3,TRBJ1-1,CAISEQGGVNTEAFF
TRBV5-1,TRBJ2-2,CASSFIGGQSTGELFF
TRBV12-3/TRBV12-4,TRBJ2-7,CASSPGAGRVSYEQYF
TRBV12-5,TRBJ2-3,CASGLVLRASTDTQYF
TRBV20-1,TRBJ1-1,CSARPGGANTEAFF
TRBV19,TRBJ1-2,CASSIATGRRYGYTF